The 18 T cell receptor beta chains given below trace back to one sample, sequenced in a study of beta chain features in type 1 diabetes. Study-wide findings and caveats: Moderate yet significant TCRB CDR3 shortening was seen in Type 1 diabetes patients in all four CD4+ subsets.

The antigens of these receptors remain unknown. Reverse transcription of all isolated RNA meant that expressed TCRB transcripts were sequenced. Generated by immunoSEQ multiplex PCR, the TCRdb table keeps only in-frame clones and is missing some. Of hundreds of thousands of clones in the sample, about an eighth were seen once. Sequenced sample: naive CD4+ T cells from blood. The source is a man between 18 and 35 years old with type 1 diabetes.

In its sample, this clone was seen a few times. This sequence joins TRBV5-1 and TRBJ2-7; TRBD1 agrees at 7 bases. J was trimmed by 3 bases and V by 3 bases; bases with no gene match: 6. The CDR3 has 14 amino acids. Per the germline V gene, CDR1 is SGHRS and CDR2 is YFSETQ. This chain's CDR3 is CASSWGQSNYEQYF. The CDR3 DNA is TGCGCCAGCAGCTGGGGACAGAGTAACTACGAGCAGTACTTC.

V usage is TRBV4-2 and J usage is TRBJ1-2; no clear D. The V end was cut by 5 bases, the J end by 2 bases, with 15 bases between. From germline, CDR1 is LGHNA and CDR2 YNFKEQ. This CDR3 spans 15 amino acids. CDR3 protein: CASSVTGLGNYGYTF. DNA for the CDR3: TGTGCCAGCAGCGTAACGGGGTTGGGGAACTATGGCTACACCTTC.

This clone was detected only a few times. The chain links TRBV30 to TRBJ1-5, with TRBD1 matching 7 bases. Unmatched junction bases numbered 3, after V lost 3 bases and J lost 4 bases. Germline V gene sequence: CDR1 GTSNPN, CDR2 SVGIG (reference sequence). This CDR3 is built from 13 residues. CDR3 region: CAWSRDRNQPQHF. The CDR3 DNA follows: TGTGCCTGGAGCCGGGACAGAAATCAGCCCCAGCATTTT.

This clone came up a few times. The CDR3 loop reads CASSQDFEVLGEQYF. The DNA for the CDR3 is TGCGCCAGCAGCCAAGATTTCGAGGTCTTAGGCGAGCAGTACTTC. J is TRBJ2-7 and V is TRBV4-3; no definite D call. Germline V gene lookup returns CDR1 LGHNA and CDR2 YSLEER. Deletions cut 0 bases from V and 6 bases from J, with 15 bases between. CDR3 length: 15 residues.

The chain recombines TRBV4-3 with TRBJ2-5; D remains unclear. There are 12 residues in the CDR3. V lost 4 bases, J lost 5 bases, and 8 bases lay in between. The V gene's germline CDR1 is LGHNA and CDR2 YSLEER. The CDR3 DNA sequence: TGCGCCAGCAGCCTCTTAGGGGAGACCCAGTACTTC. This gives the protein CASSLLGETQYF.

J is TRBJ2-3 and V is TRBV7-2; 8 positions match TRBD2. The V segment lost 4 bases and the J segment 0 bases; nucleotides outside the gene matches: 6. CDR3 length: 16 residues. CDR1 and CDR2 from the germline V gene are SGHTA and FQGNSA. This CDR3 is CASSYLAGFSTDTQYF. DNA of the CDR3: TGTGCCAGCAGCTACTTAGCGGGATTTAGCACAGATACGCAGTATTTT.

In its sample, this clone was seen a few times. The rearrangement links TRBV9 to TRBJ2-1; D is perhaps TRBD2 (6 bases). V was trimmed by 0 bases and J by 9 bases, leaving 13 bases between them. This CDR3 has 14 residues. CDR1 SGDLS and CDR2 YYNGEE come from the germline V gene. The CDR3 region has the DNA TGTGCCAGCAGCGTAGCTGGAGGGGACGGTGAGCAGTTCTTC. Translation gives CASSVAGGDGEQFF.

This clone was observed a single time. The chain uses TRBV7-3 and TRBJ2-5; D unclear. The germline V and J ends were trimmed by 2 bases and 3 bases, with 7 bases remaining between them. Germline values: CDR1 SGHTA, CDR2 FQGTGA. The CDR3 is made up of 13 amino acids. The CDR3 sequence is CASSLSTKETQYF. The CDR3 DNA is TGTGCCAGCAGCTTATCCACTAAAGAGACCCAGTACTTC.

This clone was recorded a few times. The genes are TRBV1 and TRBJ2-7; TRBD2, the table's D call, was not compared with the DNA. TRBV1 is a recognized pseudogene. This CDR3 contains 19 residues. CDR3 coding DNA: TGCACCAGCAGCCAAGAGAGACTAGCGGGAGAGCGGGTCTACTACGAGCAGTACTTC. Translating it yields CTSSQERLAGERVYYEQYF.

V is TRBV7-2 and J is TRBJ2-7; tentative D call: TRBD2 (5 bases). The CDR3 loop spans 15 amino acids. Germline CDR1 and CDR2: SGHTA and FQGNSA. V lost 0 bases and J lost 4, with 13 bases in between. DNA of the CDR3: TGTGCCAGCAGCTTAGCGCCGGGGATCGGATACGAGCAGTACTTC. This sequence encodes CASSLAPGIGYEQYF.

This clone came up a few times. This same CDR3 is encoded by further DNA sequences in the sample. The chain has TRBV5-1 and TRBJ2-3, with 7 bases identical to TRBD1. The length of the CDR3 is 15 residues. The junction had 2 bases not matched to a gene; V was cut back by 0 bases and J by 1 base. The germline CDR1 and CDR2 sequences are SGHRS and YFSETQ. DNA of the CDR3: TGCGCCAGCAGCTTGGCCACAGGGGGCACAGATACGCAGTATTTT. Translation gives CASSLATGGTDTQYF.

The chain recombines TRBV28 with TRBJ2-7, with 10 bases that match TRBD1. Germline lookup yields CDR1 MDHEN and CDR2 SYDVKM. J was trimmed by 5 bases and V by 6 bases; bases with no gene match: 10. The CDR3 sequence is 15 residues long. The CDR3 here is CASRGSDRGNDEQYF. The CDR3 nucleotides are TGTGCCAGCAGGGGATCGGACAGGGGGAACGACGAGCAGTACTTC.

The J gene is TRBJ1-6, the V gene TRBV9; perhaps TRBD1 as D (6 bases). The germline gives CDR1 SGDLS, CDR2 YYNGEE. V shed 3 bases and J shed 9 bases, with 16 bases lying between them. There are 15 residues in the CDR3. CDR3 protein: CASSGLRDTLSPLHF. CDR3 coding DNA: TGTGCCAGCAGCGGACTCCGGGACACTCTTTCACCCCTCCACTTT.

This clone was seen only a few times. The rearrangement joins TRBV11-1 to TRBJ2-1; 9 bases fit TRBD1. The CDR3 runs to 15 residues. Germline CDR1 and CDR2: SGHAT and FQDESV (reference sequence). The V gene end was trimmed by 6 bases and the J gene end by 5 bases; junction bases not matched to a gene: 8. CDR3 in DNA: TGTGCCAGCAGGGTGACAGGGGGAGCCGACAATGAGCAGTTCTTC. Residues: CASRVTGGADNEQFF.

The rearrangement joins TRBV4-1 to TRBJ2-7; TRBD1 might be the D (6 bases). V was clipped by 0 bases and J by 7 bases, with 19 bases between them. This CDR3 is 16 amino acids long. The V gene's germline CDR1 is MGHRA and CDR2 YSYEKL. The CDR3 sequence is CASSQDDRDTPREQYF. The CDR3 bases are TGCGCCAGCAGCCAAGATGATCGGGACACCCCTCGTGAGCAGTACTTC.

V is TRBV11-2 and J is TRBJ2-7, with 9 positions matching TRBD2. V dropped 5 bases and J dropped 4; count of bases not matched to a gene: 3. CDR3 length: 13 amino acids. Germline V gene data show CDR1 as SGHAT and CDR2 as FQNNGV. DNA for the CDR3: TGTGCCAGCAGCGGGACTAGCTCGTACGAGCAGTACTTC. It translates to CASSGTSSYEQYF.

The V call is TRBV5-1, the J call TRBJ2-5; D might be TRBD1 (5 bases). The V end was cut by 6 bases, the J end by 1 base, with 10 bases between. This CDR3 is 13 amino acids long. CDR1 is SGHRS and CDR2 is YFSETQ in the germline V gene. The CDR3, as DNA: TGCGCCAGCACCTTTGGGGCCCAAGAGACCCAGTACTTC. Residues: CASTFGAQETQYF.

In this sample, this clone turned up a few times. The V gene is TRBV29-1, the J gene TRBJ2-7; 11 bases match TRBD1. Trimming took 1 base from V and 8 from J; bases not matched to a gene: 4. This CDR3 has 13 residues. Germline CDR1 and CDR2: SQVTM and ANQGSEA. CDR3 in amino acids: CSVEAGQGAKQYF. The DNA for the CDR3 is TGCAGCGTTGAAGCTGGACAGGGGGCGAAGCAGTACTTC.